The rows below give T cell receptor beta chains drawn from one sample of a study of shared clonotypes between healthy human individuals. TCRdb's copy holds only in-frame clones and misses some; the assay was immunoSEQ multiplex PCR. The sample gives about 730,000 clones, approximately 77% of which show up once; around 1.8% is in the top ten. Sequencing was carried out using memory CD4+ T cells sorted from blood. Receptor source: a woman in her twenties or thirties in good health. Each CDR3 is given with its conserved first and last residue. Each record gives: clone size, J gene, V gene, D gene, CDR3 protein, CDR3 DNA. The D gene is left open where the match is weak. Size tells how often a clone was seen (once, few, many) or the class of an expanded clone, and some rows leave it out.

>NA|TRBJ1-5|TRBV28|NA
CASSLVSDWDHTVQPQHF
TGTGCCAGCAGTTTAGTTTCGGACTGGGACCATACGGTCCAGCCCCAGCATTTT
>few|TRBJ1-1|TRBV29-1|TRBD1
CSGGTVSSEAFF
TGCAGCGGGGGGACAGTCTCTTCCGAAGCTTTCTTT
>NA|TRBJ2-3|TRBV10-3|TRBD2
CAISDSHPEREFTDTQYF
TGTGCCATCAGTGACTCCCACCCCGAGCGGGAATTTACAGATACGCAGTATTTT
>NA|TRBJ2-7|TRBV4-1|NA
CASRRFKESTYEQYF
TGCGCCAGCAGACGCTTCAAGGAGTCTACCTACGAGCAGTACTTC
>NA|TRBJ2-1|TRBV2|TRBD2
CASRALAGGPNEQFF
TGTGCCAGTAGGGCTCTAGCGGGAGGGCCGAATGAGCAGTTCTTC
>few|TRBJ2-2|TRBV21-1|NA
CASSKNLGKSNTGELFF
TGTGCCAGCAGCAAAAACCTCGGAAAATCGAACACCGGGGAGCTGTTTTTT
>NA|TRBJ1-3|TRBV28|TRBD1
CASSLLGQGANTIYF
TGTGCCAGCAGTTTATTAGGACAGGGGGCAAACACCATATATTTT
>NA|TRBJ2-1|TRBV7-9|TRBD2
CASSLAGTSFEQFF
TGTGCCAGCAGCTTAGCCGGGACTAGCTTTGAGCAGTTCTTC
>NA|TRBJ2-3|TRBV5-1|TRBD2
CASSLIAGGKADTQYF
TGCGCCAGCAGCTTGATAGCGGGAGGAAAAGCAGATACGCAGTATTTT
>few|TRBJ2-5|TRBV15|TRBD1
CATSSGQGETQYF
TGTGCCACCAGCAGTGGACAGGGGGAGACCCAGTACTTC
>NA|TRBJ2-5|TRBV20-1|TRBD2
CCSGPQETQYF
TGCTGTAGCGGGCCCCAAGAGACCCAGTACTTC
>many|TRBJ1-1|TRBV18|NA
CASSPNGNTEAFF
TGTGCCAGCTCACCAAACGGGAACACTGAAGCTTTCTTT
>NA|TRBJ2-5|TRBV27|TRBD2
CASSLNPSSGRGTQYF
TGTGCCAGCAGTTTAAACCCGAGTAGCGGGAGGGGGACCCAGTACTTC
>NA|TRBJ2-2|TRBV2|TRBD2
CASSERLAGDTGELFF
TGTGCCAGCAGTGAAAGGCTAGCGGGAGACACCGGGGAGCTGTTTTTT